At least ten counts were recorded for the clone carrying this TCR beta chain. Antigen: not known. The sample originates from a study of regulatory T cells in long-lasting Graves disease. In the study overall: Persistent Graves' disease required over 5 years of antithyroid drugs and positive TSH receptor antibodies. The study's findings and limits: The number of shared public clonotypes was higher in persistent patients (fewer than 3,000) than new patients (over 900). Possibly, too few samples lowered accuracy.

The germline gives CDR1 MDHEN, CDR2 SYDVKM. The CDR3 consists of 15 residues. Trimming removed 2 bases at V and 1 base at J, with 11 bases between. According to the study, TCR beta libraries were built with iRepertoire HTBI primers and CDR3-region Arm-PCR. As processed by the authors: Looking across samples, the authors found 55 to 70 TRBV and 14 to 15 TRBJ segments. Via MiXCR, TCRdb re-called the multiplex PCR reads, giving one row per CDR3 protein. The V and J calls were determined by TCRdb, not by the authors. This table has roughly 500,000 distinct CDR3 sequences, about 20% appearing once. Time point here: persistent/refractory GD, antithyroid drugs over 5 years with positive TRAb. There was RNA extracted from PBMCs, and the TCR library was made from it.

The chain couples TRBV28 to TRBJ2-5; D is possibly TRBD1 (6 bases). The clonotype comes from a female donor with Graves disease. This material consisted of peripheral blood mononuclear cells (PBMCs), taken when the disease was refractory, from a patient treated with antithyroid drugs. CDR3 coding DNA: TGTGCCAGCAGTTTAGACTTGGGGGCCCAAGAGACCCAGTACTTC. It codes for CASSLDLGAQETQYF.